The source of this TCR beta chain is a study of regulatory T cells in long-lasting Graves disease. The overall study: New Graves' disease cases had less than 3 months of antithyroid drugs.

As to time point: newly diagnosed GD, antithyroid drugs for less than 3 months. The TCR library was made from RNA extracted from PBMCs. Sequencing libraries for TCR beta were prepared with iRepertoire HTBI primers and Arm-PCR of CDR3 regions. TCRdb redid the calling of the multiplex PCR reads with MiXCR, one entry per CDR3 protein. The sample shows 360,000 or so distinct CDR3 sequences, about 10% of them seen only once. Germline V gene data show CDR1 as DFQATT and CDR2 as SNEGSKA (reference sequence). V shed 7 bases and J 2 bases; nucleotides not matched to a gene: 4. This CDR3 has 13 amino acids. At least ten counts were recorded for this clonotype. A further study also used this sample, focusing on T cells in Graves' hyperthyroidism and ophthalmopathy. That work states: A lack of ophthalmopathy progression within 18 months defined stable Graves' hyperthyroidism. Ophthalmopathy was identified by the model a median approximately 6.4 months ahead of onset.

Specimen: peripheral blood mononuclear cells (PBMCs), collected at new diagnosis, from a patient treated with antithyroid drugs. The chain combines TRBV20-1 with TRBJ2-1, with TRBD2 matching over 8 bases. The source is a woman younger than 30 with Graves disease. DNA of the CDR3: TGCAGTGTGAGCGGGGGTACCTACAATGAGCAGTTCTTC. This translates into CSVSGGTYNEQFF.